A selection of T cell receptor beta chains follows, all from one sample in a study of T cell changes during pregnancy in multiple sclerosis. Data came from immunoSEQ multiplex PCR; TCRdb stores just in-frame clones and leaves some out. The sample holds 20,000 to 25,000 clones; more than 80% are singletons and the top ten take around 8%. Sample: CD8+ T cells from peripheral blood mononuclear cells, taken in the first trimester of pregnancy. The receptors stem from a female donor in good health, enrolled as a control in a pregnancy study. Each CDR3 is given with its conserved first and last residue. The D gene is left open where the match is weak. Rows give clone size only sometimes, using once, few, many, or a class for an expanded clone.

>TRBJ1-2|once|TRBD1|TRBV19
CASSMKGGSYGYTF
TGTGCCAGTAGTATGAAAGGGGGCAGCTATGGCTACACCTTC
>TRBJ2-1|NA|NA|TRBV19
CASSEQNYNEQFF
TGTGCCAGTTCGGAACAGAATTACAATGAGCAGTTCTTC
>TRBJ1-2|NA|NA|TRBV4-3
CASSQERTGSYGYTF
TGCGCCAGCAGCCAAGAGAGAACAGGGTCATATGGCTACACCTTC
>TRBJ2-7|NA|TRBD1|TRBV6-1
CASSEPPGTGDGQQYF
TGTGCCAGCAGTGAACCACCCGGGACAGGGGATGGTCAGCAGTACTTC
>TRBJ2-1|NA|NA|TRBV5-6
CASSQLPIRGDEQFF
TGTGCCAGCAGCCAACTTCCGATCCGGGGTGATGAGCAGTTCTTC
>TRBJ1-2|NA|TRBD1|TRBV5-5
CASSLNRDSHYGYTF
TGTGCCAGCAGCTTAAACCGGGACAGCCATTATGGCTACACCTTC
>TRBJ1-1|few|NA|TRBV9
CASSVAAGDTEAFF
TGTGCCAGCAGCGTAGCTGCAGGGGACACTGAAGCTTTCTTT
>TRBJ1-6|few|TRBD1|TRBV4-1
CASSRPGTDSPLHF
TGCGCCAGCAGCCGGCCCGGGACAGACTCACCCCTCCACTTT
>TRBJ1-4|NA|NA|TRBV7-9
CASSPPEQLNEKLFF
TGTGCCAGCAGCCCCCCGGAACAGCTGAATGAAAAACTGTTTTTT
>TRBJ2-7|NA|NA|TRBV4-3
CASSQANSRSYEQYF
TGCGCCAGCAGCCAAGCGAATAGTCGCTCCTACGAGCAGTACTTC
>TRBJ1-2|NA|TRBD1|TRBV7-9
CASSPTGGRDGYTF
TGTGCCAGCAGCCCGACAGGGGGCCGGGATGGCTACACCTTC
>TRBJ1-4|NA|NA|TRBV29-1
CSPHPRGNNEKLFF
TGCAGCCCGCACCCCCGGGGGAATAATGAAAAACTGTTTTTT
>TRBJ2-4|NA|NA|TRBV14
CASSDPRGAKNIQYF
TGTGCCAGCAGCGACCCTCGGGGGGCCAAAAACATTCAGTACTTC
>TRBJ1-2|once|TRBD1|TRBV7-2
CASSWTGLNYGYTF
TGTGCCAGCAGCTGGACAGGGTTGAACTATGGCTACACCTTC
>TRBJ2-7|once|NA|TRBV9
CASSEGYGGYTYEQYF
TGTGCCAGCAGCGAGGGGTATGGGGGGTATACCTACGAGCAGTACTTC
>TRBJ1-2|NA|TRBD1|TRBV6-5
CASSGGQDDYGYTF
TGTGCCAGCAGTGGCGGACAGGACGACTATGGCTACACCTTC
>TRBJ1-1|few|NA|TRBV20-1
CSARENTEAFF
TGCAGTGCTCGGGAGAACACTGAAGCTTTCTTT
>TRBJ2-2|NA|NA|TRBV15
CATSSPVGELFF
TGTGCCACCAGCAGCCCTGTTGGGGAGCTGTTTTTT
>TRBJ1-1|NA|NA|TRBV11-2
CASSLDPASGTEAFF
TGTGCCAGCAGCTTAGATCCCGCCTCGGGCACTGAAGCTTTCTTT
>TRBJ2-6|NA|NA|TRBV4-3
CASSQVPRSGANVLTF
TGCGCCAGCAGCCAAGTTCCGCGCTCTGGGGCCAACGTCCTGACTTTC
>TRBJ2-7|NA|NA|TRBV15
CATREAGVPYEQYF
TGTGCCACCAGAGAGGCAGGGGTTCCCTACGAGCAGTACTTC
>TRBJ2-7|once|NA|TRBV11-1
CASSLGQVYEQYF
TGTGCCAGCAGCTTAGGACAGGTCTACGAGCAGTACTTC
>TRBJ2-3|NA|TRBD2|TRBV15
CATSRGGGPDTQYF
TGTGCCACCAGCAGAGGCGGGGGTCCAGATACGCAGTATTTT
>TRBJ2-2|NA|TRBD2|TRBV7-9
CASSPTSGGARTGELFF
TGTGCCAGCAGTCCGACTAGCGGGGGGGCCCGGACCGGGGAGCTGTTTTTT
>TRBJ1-1|NA|NA|TRBV19
CASSKGPSTEEAFF
TGTGCCAGTAGCAAAGGGCCCTCAACGGAGGAGGCTTTCTTT